This TCR beta chain was obtained from a study of T cell clonality in common variable immunodeficiency. The data were produced by immunoSEQ multiplex PCR, yet TCRdb's version contains in-frame clones alone and is incomplete. In total the sample includes tens of thousands of clones, none of them seen once. Overall study findings and caveats: Fewer TCRbeta clones were shared among CVID subjects than controls. CVID subjects showed higher TCRbeta clonality than healthy controls.

Germline V gene lookup returns CDR1 DFQATT and CDR2 SNEGSKA (reference sequence). After removal of 1 base from V and 4 bases from J, the junction contained 6 bases not matched to a gene. The CDR3 contains 16 residues. This clone has at least ten counts. Its antigen is unidentified. The read comes to an end 3 residues before the CDR3 does, leaving the germline J gene to fill in the end. The chain recombines TRBV20-1 with TRBJ2-2, with 10 bases identical to TRBD1. Sequenced input: peripheral blood mononuclear cells. This receptor was taken from a person aged 18 to 70 in good health. The CDR3 sequence is CSARATGGAFTGELFF. CDR3 bases read: TGCAGTGCTAGAGCGACAGGGGGCGCGTTCACCGGGGAG.